These 2 T cell receptor beta chains share one sample of origin, sequenced in a study of T-cell reconstitution after alpha-beta-depleted transplantation in children. Preparing the TCRbeta library involved the use of unique molecular identifiers. Each CDR3 protein gets one entry after TCRdb re-called the PCR reads with MiXCR. The sample has approximately 83,000 distinct CDR3 sequences, 12% seen once. The sample in question was PBMCs from the stem cell graft donor, obtained from the stem cell graft. These receptors were collected from a human donor who donated a stem cell graft to a child with inherited bone marrow failure.

The sample holds many counts of this clonotype. The V gene is TRBV7-2, the J gene TRBJ1-3; D unresolved. The germline V gene has CDR1 SGHTA and CDR2 FQGNSA. V lost 4 bases and J 2 bases, leaving 6 bases between the germline ends. The CDR3 consists of 13 residues. The chain's CDR3 is CASSSGPGNTIYF. Written as DNA, the CDR3 is TGTGCCAGCAGCTCAGGACCTGGAAACACCATATATTTT.

In its sample, this clonotype was seen many times. V is TRBV20-1 and J is TRBJ2-5, with D uncertain. Per germline, CDR1 DFQATT and CDR2 SNEGSKA (reference sequence). The CDR3 contains 14 residues. The V end lost 6 bases, the J end lost 1 base, and 15 bases lay between the germline ends. CDR3 amino acids: CSAVKGLAQETQYF. The CDR3 coding sequence is TGCAGTGCCGTTAAAGGATTAGCCCAAGAGACCCAGTACTTC.